The rows below give T cell receptor beta chains drawn from one sample of a study of human T cells and chemical hapten exposure. MiXCR, run by TCRdb on the RACE reads, gives a single entry per CDR3 protein. The sample has around 330,000 distinct CDR3 sequences, around 5% seen once. The source material was whole blood, sampled in connection with sensitization to the hapten diphenylcyclopropenone (DPC). These receptor sequences come from a young woman with alopecia areata. Some clones in this sample may be carry-over from other donors' samples. CDR3s include the opening cysteine and the closing phenylalanine or tryptophan. Each record gives: clone size, J gene, V gene, D gene, CDR3 protein, CDR3 DNA. The D gene is left open where the match is weak. Not all rows give a size; the values are once, few, many and, for expanded clones, a class.

clone size: many
J gene: TRBJ1-1
V gene: TRBV2
D gene: TRBD1
CDR3 protein: CASSRGTGEAFF
CDR3 DNA: TGTGCCAGCAGCAGAGGGACAGGTGAAGCTTTCTTT

clone size: many
J gene: TRBJ1-1
V gene: TRBV5-1
D gene: TRBD1
CDR3 protein: CASSQGTGGGMSFF
CDR3 DNA: TGCGCCAGCAGCCAAGGAACAGGGGGCGGAATGTCTTTCTTT

clone size: -
J gene: TRBJ2-7
V gene: TRBV6-1
D gene: -
CDR3 protein: CASSEVLGSYEQYF
CDR3 DNA: TGTGCCAGCAGTGAAGTCTTGGGATCCTACGAGCAGTACTTC

clone size: few
J gene: TRBJ1-2
V gene: TRBV6-2/TRBV6-3
D gene: -
CDR3 protein: CASSYGGGDTEGYTF
CDR3 DNA: TGTGCCAGCAGTTACGGTGGAGGGGACACTGAGGGCTACACCTTC

clone size: few
J gene: TRBJ1-6
V gene: TRBV5-1
D gene: TRBD1
CDR3 protein: CASSTGQGGSPLHF
CDR3 DNA: TGCGCCAGCAGCACCGGACAGGGTGGCTCACCCCTCCACTTT

clone size: many
J gene: TRBJ1-4
V gene: TRBV29-1
D gene: TRBD1
CDR3 protein: CSVQGQGYWSEKLFF
CDR3 DNA: TGCAGCGTCCAGGGACAGGGTTATTGGAGTGAAAAACTGTTTTTT

clone size: -
J gene: TRBJ1-5
V gene: TRBV6-6
D gene: TRBD1
CDR3 protein: CASSYPPGGFDQPQHF
CDR3 DNA: TGTGCCAGCAGTTACCCCCCAGGGGGGTTCGATCAGCCCCAGCATTTT

clone size: few
J gene: TRBJ1-6
V gene: TRBV7-8
D gene: TRBD1
CDR3 protein: CASSLHPGQGSYNSPLHF
CDR3 DNA: TGTGCCAGCAGCTTACACCCGGGACAGGGGTCCTATAATTCACCCCTCCACTTT

clone size: -
J gene: TRBJ2-2
V gene: TRBV6-2/TRBV6-3
D gene: -
CDR3 protein: CASSFFGAGELFF
CDR3 DNA: TGTGCCAGCAGTTTCTTCGGGGCCGGGGAGCTGTTTTTT

clone size: -
J gene: TRBJ1-1
V gene: TRBV29-1
D gene: -
CDR3 protein: CSVERPLNTEAFF
CDR3 DNA: TGCAGCGTTGAGCGGCCCTTAAACACTGAAGCTTTCTTT

clone size: -
J gene: TRBJ2-4
V gene: TRBV5-8
D gene: -
CDR3 protein: CASSLGLWPDRNIQYF
CDR3 DNA: TGTGCCAGCAGCTTGGGACTATGGCCAGATAGAAACATTCAGTACTTC